This TCR beta chain was sequenced during a study of cytomegalovirus exposure and HLA in healthy donors. Study observations and caveats: Of the V segments, some could not be distinguished, including TRBV6-2 and TRBV6-3, and were excluded.

The CDR3 has 14 amino acids. After removal of 1 base from V and 4 bases from J, the junction contained 1 base not matched to a gene. Looked up from germline, CDR1 is SGHAT and CDR2 is FQNNGV. A note on this clone: Antigen specificity is unknown. The same CDR3 arises from other DNA sequences in this sample as well.

The PCR had 60 Vbeta and 13 Jbeta primers. Measured with immunoSEQ multiplex PCR; TCRdb has only the in-frame clones, and not every one. The sample records over 150,000 clones, around 82% being singletons. The sequence was collected from a woman between 50 and 59 years old in good health and CMV-seropositive. Material: PBMCs. V is TRBV11-2 and J is TRBJ1-5, with TRBD1 identical over 7 bases. CDR3 amino acids: CASSLGTGNQPQHF. The CDR3 coding sequence is TGTGCCAGCAGCTTAGGGACAGGTAATCAGCCCCAGCATTTT.